This T cell receptor (beta chain) was identified in a study of T cell responses to AZD1222 COVID-19 vaccine. Findings and limits, study-wide: Donors were chiefly white British, with a greater number of females, and clonal diversity was perhaps underestimated. Baseline testing showed seropositivity in only a handful of AZD1222 recipients.

The V end lost 5 bases, the J end lost 8 bases, and 12 bases lay between the germline ends. Germline CDR1 reads SEHNR; CDR2 reads FQNEAQ (reference sequence). The CDR3 runs 12 residues. The data were produced by immunoSEQ multiplex PCR, yet TCRdb's version contains in-frame clones alone and is incomplete. Of approximately 200,000 clones listed, 87% are singletons. On this clone: Its antigen is unidentified.

This specimen consisted of peripheral blood, obtained on day 0 of MenACWY control vaccination. This rearrangement joins TRBV7-9 to TRBJ1-1; a weak D match, TRBD1 (5 bases). This sequence originates from an adult in good health. CDR3 region: CASSPTEGEAFF. CDR3 in DNA: TGTGCCAGCAGCCCCACGGAGGGGGAAGCTTTCTTT.